The 29 T cell receptor beta chains reported below all come from one sample, sequenced in a study of blood T cell repertoires in COVID-19. Produced via immunoSEQ multiplex PCR; TCRdb's table is partial and in-frame only. The sample yields just over 90,000 clones, 90% seen once. The sequencing input was peripheral blood. The source is a human donor with active COVID-19. The donor label of this sample is uncertain.

This rearrangement joins TRBV7-6 to TRBJ1-1; 9 nucleotides line up with TRBD1. Trimming removed 5 bases from V and 2 bases from J; junction bases left unmatched: 9. This CDR3 has 16 residues. Germline V gene sequence: CDR1 SGHVS, CDR2 FNYEAQ. The CDR3 DNA follows: TGTGCCAGCAGCCGGGACAGGGTAAGGGTAAACACTGAAGCTTTCTTT. Its protein product is CASSRDRVRVNTEAFF.

This rearrangement joins TRBV27 to TRBJ1-2, with 7 bases fitting TRBD1. The trim removed 7 bases at V and 4 bases at J, leaving 12 bases unmatched. The germline V gene encodes CDR1 MNHEY and CDR2 SMNVEV (reference sequence). This CDR3 has 15 residues. In DNA form, the CDR3 reads TGTGCCAGCACCCCGCTCCTGGCAGGGGGCTATGGCTACACCTTC. Amino acid sequence: CASTPLLAGGYGYTF.

The chain's CDR3 is CASSHQETQYF. The CDR3 DNA reads TGTGCCAGCAGTCATCAAGAGACCCAGTACTTC. This sequence joins TRBV6-2 or TRBV6-3 and TRBJ2-5; D is undetermined. V lost 5 bases, J lost 2 bases, and 3 bases lay in between. Germline V gene lookup returns CDR1 MNHEY and CDR2 SVGEGT. CDR3 length: 11 residues.

This rearrangement joins TRBV6-5 to TRBJ1-3; no definite D call. The CDR3 consists of 14 residues. V lost 1 base and J lost 3, with 7 bases in between. Per the germline V gene, CDR1 is MNHEY and CDR2 is SVGAGI. In nucleotides, the CDR3 is TGTGCCAGCAGTTACTACAGATTTGGAAACACCATATATTTT. It encodes CASSYYRFGNTIYF.

The genes are TRBV6-5 and TRBJ2-1; D is perhaps TRBD1 (6 bases). The CDR3 has 16 amino acids. Deletions cut 0 bases from V and 6 bases from J, with 15 bases between. Germline values: CDR1 MNHEY, CDR2 SVGAGI. This CDR3 reads CASSYSINRVINEQFF. The CDR3 DNA sequence: TGTGCCAGCAGTTACTCAATTAACAGGGTTATCAATGAGCAGTTCTTC.

CDR3 protein: CASSKDRYSNQPQHF. CDR3 coding DNA: TGTGCCAGCAGCAAGGACAGATATAGCAATCAGCCCCAGCATTTT. This chain connects TRBV21-1 to TRBJ1-5; no DNA check was done on the table's D call, TRBD1. TRBV21-1 is a pseudogene locus. CDR3 length: 15 amino acids.

V usage is TRBV7-9 and J usage is TRBJ2-3, with D possibly matching TRBD2 (6 bases). There are 15 residues in the CDR3. V was trimmed by 1 base and J by 0 bases, leaving 8 bases between them. In germline, CDR1 is SEHNR, CDR2 FQNEAQ (reference sequence). CDR3 coding DNA: TGTGCCAGCAGCTTAGTGGCGGGGAGCACAGATACGCAGTATTTT. This translates into CASSLVAGSTDTQYF.

The chain links TRBV11-3 to TRBJ2-3; 10 positions agree with TRBD2. With 5 bases clipped from V and 2 bases from J, the junction kept 13 bases outside the gene matches. The CDR3 consists of 18 residues. Looked up from germline, CDR1 is SGHNT and CDR2 is YENEEA. The CDR3 is CASSRSFTSGAYTDTQYF. DNA of the CDR3: TGTGCCAGCAGCCGATCCTTTACTAGCGGGGCGTACACAGATACGCAGTATTTT.

The V gene is TRBV6-2 or TRBV6-3, the J gene TRBJ2-1; D gene unclear. Trimming removed 0 bases at V and 5 bases at J, with 17 bases between. This CDR3 has 17 amino acids. Germline V gives CDR1 MNHEY, CDR2 SVGEGT. The CDR3 coding sequence is TGTGCCAGCAGTTACTCGAGTAAGGAGCTAGTTCACAATGAGCAGTTCTTC. Its translation is CASSYSSKELVHNEQFF.

The chain employs TRBV5-1 and TRBJ1-4; tentative D call: TRBD1 (5 bases). This CDR3 comprises 13 residues. Trimming removed 5 bases at V and 15 bases at J, with 20 bases between. Per germline, CDR1 SGHRS and CDR2 YFSETQ. The CDR3 protein is CASRPFDSEVLFF. Written as DNA, the CDR3 is TGCGCCAGCAGACCATTTGACAGTGAAGTATTGTTTTTT. Filled out from reference TRBV5-1 and TRBJ1-4, the complete variable domain reads KAGVTQTPRYLIKTRGQQVTLSCSPISGHRSVSWYQQTPGQGLQFLFEYFSETQRNKGNFPGRFSGRQFSNSRSEMNVSTLELGDSALYLCASRPFDSEVLFFGSGTQLSVL.

V gene TRBV9 combines with J gene TRBJ2-3; 8 bases agree with TRBD2. The CDR3 is made up of 15 amino acids. The V segment lost 4 bases and the J segment 1 base; nucleotides outside the gene matches: 5. Looked up from germline, CDR1 is SGDLS and CDR2 is YYNGEE. The CDR3 sequence: CASSPREGGTDTQYF. CDR3 nucleotides: TGTGCCAGCAGCCCACGGGAGGGGGGCACAGATACGCAGTATTTT.

This clone came up a few times. The rearrangement joins TRBV11-2 to TRBJ1-2; D is perhaps TRBD1 (5 bases). CDR1 is SGHAT and CDR2 is FQNNGV in the germline V gene. This CDR3 contains 14 residues. The ends were cut back, 3 bases at V and 8 bases at J, with 16 bases in the middle. The CDR3 region has the DNA TGTGCCAGCAGCTTGTCGGGACGGAGGGGCGGCTACACCTTC. It codes for CASSLSGRRGGYTF.

Only one count was recorded for this clone. The chain is built from TRBV28 and TRBJ1-4; TRBD1 matches at 8 bases. The CDR3 has 15 residues. Losses at the gene ends were 5 bases for V and 6 bases for J; bases not matched to a gene: 8. Per germline, CDR1 MDHEN and CDR2 SYDVKM. The CDR3 region has the DNA TGTGCCAGCAGTCTCAGGGGGCCCCAGGATGAAAAACTGTTTTTT. This gives the protein CASSLRGPQDEKLFF.

V usage is TRBV5-1 and J usage is TRBJ2-2; 16 bases match TRBD2. The ends lost 4 bases at V and 7 bases at J; junction bases unmatched: 7. This CDR3 is built from 17 residues. Germline V gene lookup returns CDR1 SGHRS and CDR2 YFSETQ. The CDR3 sequence: CASSPGLAGGPGGELFF. Written as DNA, the CDR3 is TGCGCCAGCAGCCCGGGACTAGCGGGGGGGCCTGGCGGGGAGCTGTTTTTT.

V gene TRBV27 combines with J gene TRBJ2-3; D is undetermined. Germline loops: CDR1 MNHEY, CDR2 SMNVEV (reference sequence). V was shortened by 6 bases and J by 4 bases, with 11 bases between the two germline ends. There are 13 residues in the CDR3. The CDR3 nucleotides read TGTGCCAGCAGAAAAACCTTAGCAGATACGCAGTATTTT. It specifies CASRKTLADTQYF.

The chain is built from TRBV27 and TRBJ1-1; possible D gene TRBD1, 6 bases. V was clipped by 5 bases and J by 4 bases, with 14 bases between them. Germline V lookup: CDR1 MNHEY, CDR2 SMNVEV (reference sequence). The CDR3 loop spans 14 amino acids. CDR3 protein: CASSAGARGTEAFF. DNA for the CDR3: TGTGCCAGCAGTGCGGGGGCGCGAGGCACTGAAGCTTTCTTT.

J is TRBJ1-5 and V is TRBV27; a weak D match, TRBD1 (5 bases). From germline, CDR1 is MNHEY and CDR2 SMNVEV (reference sequence). V lost 2 bases and J 4 bases, leaving 9 bases between the germline ends. CDR3 length: 14 amino acids. CDR3 nucleotides: TGTGCCAGCAGTTTACATGGGGGGAATCAGCCCCAGCATTTT. This codes for CASSLHGGNQPQHF.

The chain links TRBV5-8 to TRBJ1-5, with D maybe TRBD1 (6 bases). Germline V CDR1 and CDR2: SGHTS, YDEGEE. The CDR3 length is 17 residues. V was clipped by 2 bases and J by 3 bases, with 18 bases between them. The CDR3 protein is CASSLGTGTKNNQPQHF. Here the CDR3 DNA reads TGTGCCAGCAGCTTAGGGACCGGGACAAAGAACAATCAGCCCCAGCATTTT.

The chain combines TRBV4-3 with TRBJ2-1; 8 bases map to TRBD2. This CDR3 is built from 17 residues. V shed 4 bases, J shed 2 bases, and the junction held 10 bases outside the gene matches. Per the germline V gene, CDR1 is LGHNA and CDR2 is YSLEER. This chain's CDR3 is CASSPVMRRGAYNEQFF. The CDR3 nucleotides are TGCGCCAGCAGCCCAGTTATGCGGCGGGGGGCCTACAATGAGCAGTTCTTC.

The chain is built from TRBV19 and TRBJ1-2; possible D gene TRBD1, 6 bases. CDR1 and CDR2 from the germline V gene are LNHDA and SQIVND (reference sequence). V lost 5 bases, J lost 7 bases, and 14 bases lay in between. The CDR3 contains 13 residues. CDR3 protein: CASSSQGSIGYTF. DNA for the CDR3: TGTGCCAGTAGTTCACAGGGATCGATTGGCTACACCTTC.

This sequence joins TRBV7-2 and TRBJ2-5, with TRBD1 matching over 9 bases. With 1 base clipped from V and 0 bases from J, the junction kept 3 bases outside the gene matches. CDR3 length: 16 amino acids. The V gene's germline CDR1 is SGHTA and CDR2 FQGNSA. For the CDR3, the DNA is TGTGCCAGCAGCTTAGGCGGGACAGGGAACCAAGAGACCCAGTACTTC. Translation gives CASSLGGTGNQETQYF.

The chain uses TRBV28 and TRBJ1-5; D is perhaps TRBD1 (6 bases). The CDR3 is made up of 16 amino acids. With 1 base removed from V and 3 bases from J, the gap between germline ends came to 13 bases. The germline CDR1 and CDR2 sequences are MDHEN and SYDVKM. This chain's CDR3 is CASSLYSGQSNQPQHF. In DNA, the CDR3 is TGTGCCAGCAGTTTATACTCCGGACAGTCCAATCAGCCCCAGCATTTT.

The chain recombines TRBV7-9 with TRBJ1-2; TRBD1 matches 7 bases. Germline CDR1 SEHNR, CDR2 FQNEAQ (reference sequence). The length of the CDR3 is 13 residues. The J segment lost 9 bases and the V segment lost 2 bases, leaving 6 bases of the junction unmatched. This CDR3 reads CASSLRTGKRYTF. In DNA, the CDR3 is TGTGCCAGCAGCTTAAGGACAGGAAAGCGCTACACCTTC.

The chain combines TRBV5-6 with TRBJ1-2, with TRBD1 identical over 8 bases. The J segment lost 7 bases and the V segment lost 0 bases, leaving 8 bases of the junction unmatched. Germline V gene lookup returns CDR1 SGHDT and CDR2 YYEEEE. The CDR3 loop spans 15 amino acids. This CDR3 is CASSLVGQGARGYTF. The DNA of the CDR3 is TGTGCCAGCAGCTTGGTCGGGCAGGGGGCGCGTGGCTACACCTTC.

The chain combines TRBV27 with TRBJ2-2; D uncertain. The CDR3 sequence is 14 residues long. Germline V gene sequence: CDR1 MNHEY, CDR2 SMNVEV (reference sequence). V was pared by 0 bases and J by 1 base, with 3 bases between. The CDR3 here is CASSLSQNTGELFF. The DNA for the CDR3 is TGTGCCAGCAGTTTATCTCAGAACACCGGGGAGCTGTTTTTT.

This clone was detected only once. This chain connects TRBV4-1 to TRBJ2-7; 7 nucleotides line up with TRBD1. Germline lookup yields CDR1 MGHRA and CDR2 YSYEKL. CDR3 length: 15 amino acids. V lost 3 bases to trimming and J lost 3 bases; unmatched junction nucleotides: 8. CDR3 residues: CASSQGTGVRYEQYF. The CDR3 region has the DNA TGCGCCAGCAGCCAGGGTACAGGGGTTCGCTACGAGCAGTACTTC.

The CDR3 sequence is CASSYLRGTGNTEAFF. CDR3 coding DNA: TGTGCCAGCAGTTACCTGCGAGGGACAGGCAACACTGAAGCTTTCTTT. This chain connects TRBV6-2 or TRBV6-3 to TRBJ1-1; 8 bases align to TRBD1. The length of the CDR3 is 16 residues. Looked up from germline, CDR1 is MNHEY and CDR2 is SVGEGT. The V and J ends lost 2 bases and 2 bases, in that order; junction bases with no gene match: 7.

This chain joins TRBV4-1 and TRBJ2-5; D is unresolved. CDR1 MGHRA and CDR2 YSYEKL come from the germline V gene. V lost 5 bases, J lost 5 bases, and 12 bases lay in between. The CDR3 runs to 13 residues. In nucleotides, the CDR3 is TGCGCCAGCAGCGACACCCATCGTGAGACCCAGTACTTC. It specifies CASSDTHRETQYF.

This chain uses TRBV27 with TRBJ2-1; 7 nucleotides match TRBD1. Unmatched junction bases numbered 14, after V lost 6 bases and J lost 3 bases. The CDR3 is 17 residues long. Germline V lookup: CDR1 MNHEY, CDR2 SMNVEV (reference sequence). The CDR3 DNA follows: TGTGCCAGCAGGCTAAACCGGGACAGCCTATACTACAATGAGCAGTTCTTC. Its protein product is CASRLNRDSLYYNEQFF.